A single sample is the source of the 22 T cell receptor beta chains below, sequenced in a study of cytomegalovirus exposure and HLA in healthy donors. TCRdb keeps only in-frame clones here, not all; method: immunoSEQ multiplex PCR. The table includes tens of thousands of clones, more than 80% detected once. The sample consisted of PBMCs. The receptors here all came from a man younger than 35 in good health and CMV-seronegative.

This chain uses TRBV19 with TRBJ1-2, with 8 bases identical to TRBD1. The junction had 9 bases not matched to a gene; V was cut back by 4 bases and J by 8 bases. Germline V gene data show CDR1 as LNHDA and CDR2 as SQIVND (reference sequence). The CDR3 consists of 14 residues. CDR3 DNA: TGTGCCAGTAGTAGTGGACAGGGCGTTGCAGGCTACACCTTC. Translated: CASSSGQGVAGYTF. The whole variable domain, remainder taken from reference TRBV19 and TRBJ1-2, is DGGITQSPKYLFRKEGQNVTLSCEQNLNHDAMYWYRQDPGQGLRLIYYSQIVNDFQKGDIAEGYSVSREKKESFPLTVTSAQKNPTAFYLCASSSGQGVAGYTFGSGTRLTVV.

This chain uses TRBV5-6 with TRBJ2-7; a weak D match, TRBD2 (5 bases). The length of the CDR3 is 12 residues. Germline values: CDR1 SGHDT, CDR2 YYEEEE. Trimming removed 4 bases from V and 6 bases from J, with 11 bases in between. CDR3 protein: CASSEEGGEQYF. CDR3 bases: TGTGCCAGCAGCGAGGAAGGAGGCGAGCAGTACTTC.

The rearrangement uses TRBV6-6 and TRBJ2-7, with 8 bases matching TRBD1. Trimming took 3 bases from V and 4 from J; bases not matched to a gene: 5. CDR3 length: 14 amino acids. Per the germline V gene, CDR1 is MNHNY and CDR2 is SVGAGI (reference sequence). This chain's CDR3 is CASSYADRVYEQYF. The CDR3 nucleotides read TGTGCCAGCAGTTATGCGGACAGGGTATACGAGCAGTACTTC.

V usage is TRBV7-3 and J usage is TRBJ2-2; 10 nucleotides align to TRBD2. J was trimmed by 0 bases and V by 1 base; bases with no gene match: 2. Germline V gives CDR1 SGHTA, CDR2 FQGTGA. This CDR3 is 17 amino acids long. The CDR3 DNA is TGTGCCAGCAGCTTAATGCTAGCGGGGGCGAACACCGGGGAGCTGTTTTTT. It codes for CASSLMLAGANTGELFF.

This clone has only a few counts. One end of the junction is discordant with germline, which a read error may explain. The V call is TRBV28, the J call TRBJ2-3, with 10 nucleotides matching TRBD2. CDR3 length equals 14 residues. From germline, CDR1 is MDHEN and CDR2 SYDVKM. CDR3 sequence reads: CASSLWLAGDGVQF. The CDR3 DNA reads as TGTGCCAGCAGTTTGTGGCTAGCGGGAGACGGAGTTCAATTT. The full variable domain, its missing parts supplied by reference TRBV28 and TRBJ2-3, is DVKVTQSSRYLVKRTGEKVFLECVQDMDHENMFWYRQDPGLGLRLIYFSYDVKMKEKGDIPEGYSVSREKKERFSLILESASTNQTSMYLCASSLWLAGDGVQFGPGTRLTVL.

This clone was seen once. This chain connects TRBV6-1 to TRBJ2-3, with TRBD1 matching 10 bases. Trimming removed 8 bases from V and 3 bases from J; junction bases left unmatched: 8. CDR1 MNHNS and CDR2 SASEGT come from the germline V gene. The CDR3 loop spans 15 amino acids. CDR3 DNA: TGTGCCAGCGGCGAGACAGGGGGCTCGACAGATACGCAGTATTTT. It codes for CASGETGGSTDTQYF.

This clone was picked up one time. V usage is TRBV15 and J usage is TRBJ2-5; a possible D gene is TRBD1 (6 bases). The CDR3 is 14 amino acids. Germline V CDR1 and CDR2: LNHNV, YYDKDF (reference sequence). The V end lost 0 bases, the J end lost 2 bases, and 7 bases lay between the germline ends. The CDR3 DNA sequence: TGTGCCACCAGCAGAGACAGGGGTCAAGAGACCCAGTACTTC. This codes for CATSRDRGQETQYF.

The genes are TRBV5-6 and TRBJ2-5; possibly TRBD2 for D (5 bases). V dropped 0 bases and J dropped 7 bases, with 13 bases sitting between them. CDR3 size: 14 residues. Germline V gene lookup returns CDR1 SGHDT and CDR2 YYEEEE. The CDR3 region has the DNA TGTGCCAGCAGCTTGGATCAAGGGAGCGGGACCCAGTACTTC. Translation: CASSLDQGSGTQYF. Full variable domain (remainder filled in from reference TRBV5-6 and TRBJ2-5): DAGVTQSPTHLIKTRGQQVTLRCSPKSGHDTVSWYQQALGQGPQFIFQYYEEEERQRGNFPDRFSGHQFPNYSSELNVNALLLGDSALYLCASSLDQGSGTQYFGPGTRLLVL.

The rearrangement links TRBV5-1 to TRBJ2-1; tentative D call: TRBD2 (5 bases). CDR3 length equals 17 residues. V dropped 3 bases and J dropped 8 bases, with 24 bases sitting between them. The germline gives CDR1 SGHRS, CDR2 YFSETQ. CDR3 DNA sequence: TGCGCCAGCAGCTCAAAACCCAACACGAAGACTAACGATGAGCAGTTCTTC. The encoded protein is CASSSKPNTKTNDEQFF.

The genes are TRBV28 and TRBJ2-3; 8 positions agree with TRBD1. The J segment lost 3 bases and the V segment lost 5 bases, leaving 13 bases of the junction unmatched. Germline CDR1 MDHEN, CDR2 SYDVKM. CDR3 length: 17 residues. The CDR3 coding sequence is TGTGCCAGCAGTACCCGTGGGACAGGAGGCTTTACAGATACGCAGTATTTT. This gives the protein CASSTRGTGGFTDTQYF. Supplemented by reference TRBV28 and TRBJ2-3, the full variable domain reads DVKVTQSSRYLVKRTGEKVFLECVQDMDHENMFWYRQDPGLGLRLIYFSYDVKMKEKGDIPEGYSVSREKKERFSLILESASTNQTSMYLCASSTRGTGGFTDTQYFGPGTRLTVL.

The rearrangement joins TRBV7-2 to TRBJ2-7; 8 bases map to TRBD2. From germline, CDR1 is SGHTA and CDR2 FQGNSA. With V trimmed by 6 bases and J by 0 bases, 7 bases remained unmatched. The CDR3 sequence is 15 residues long. CDR3 nucleotide sequence: TGTGCCAGCAGTTACAGCGGGAGTCACTCCTACGAGCAGTACTTC. Its translation: CASSYSGSHSYEQYF.

In its sample, this clone was seen once. The chain carries TRBV6-5 and TRBJ2-1; TRBD2 agrees at 8 bases. Trimming cost V 10 bases and J 6 bases; bases outside gene matches: 8. Looked up from germline, CDR1 is MNHEY and CDR2 is SVGAGI. The CDR3 loop spans 13 amino acids. The CDR3 protein is CATRVAGPNEQFF. CDR3 bases: TGTGCCACAAGAGTAGCGGGACCCAATGAGCAGTTCTTC.

The chain couples TRBV15 to TRBJ2-7; perhaps TRBD1 as D (5 bases). CDR1 is LNHNV and CDR2 is YYDKDF in the germline V gene (reference sequence). With 3 bases removed from V and 0 bases from J, the gap between germline ends came to 6 bases. This CDR3 has 13 amino acids. The CDR3 is CATSRTVSYEQYF. DNA of the CDR3: TGTGCCACCAGCAGGACAGTCTCCTACGAGCAGTACTTC.

CDR3 nucleotide sequence: TGTGCCAGCAGCGTAGATTTCTCGGACACCATATATTTT. Protein sequence: CASSVDFSDTIYF. The chain combines TRBV9 with TRBJ1-3; D ambiguous. The V gene lost 0 bases and the J gene lost 8 bases, with 9 bases spanning the gap. In germline, CDR1 is SGDLS, CDR2 YYNGEE. The CDR3 extends over 13 amino acids.

V and J are TRBV6-6 and TRBJ1-5; 7 bases agree with TRBD1. V lost 7 bases, J lost 2 bases, and 8 bases stayed unmatched. The germline gives CDR1 MNHNY, CDR2 SVGAGI (reference sequence). CDR3 size: 15 residues. CDR3 DNA sequence: TGTGCCAGCAAGTTATCTGACAGGGGCAATCAGCCCCAGCATTTT. Residues: CASKLSDRGNQPQHF.

The chain is built from TRBV27 and TRBJ2-1, with unresolved D. V lost 5 bases and J 0 bases, leaving 14 bases between the germline ends. Per germline, CDR1 MNHEY and CDR2 SMNVEV (reference sequence). This CDR3 contains 16 residues. The CDR3 loop is CASSPSRGGSYNEQFF. The DNA for the CDR3 is TGTGCCAGCAGTCCCTCGAGAGGCGGCTCCTACAATGAGCAGTTCTTC.

The chain is built from TRBV18 and TRBJ2-5; 11 nucleotides agree with TRBD2. The CDR3 length is 15 residues. The V gene end was trimmed by 5 bases and the J gene end by 7 bases; junction bases not matched to a gene: 9. The germline V gene has CDR1 KGHSH and CDR2 LQKENI. The CDR3, as DNA: TGTGCCAGCTCAGCCGGGACTAGCGGATCCAGGACCCAGTACTTC. Protein: CASSAGTSGSRTQYF. Based on the CDR3 plus reference TRBV18 and TRBJ2-5, the full variable domain is NAGVMQNPRHLVRRRGQEARLRCSPMKGHSHVYWYRQLPEEGLKFMVYLQKENIIDESGMPKERFSAEFPKEGPSILRIQQVVRGDSAAYFCASSAGTSGSRTQYFGPGTRLLVL.

The genes are TRBV9 and TRBJ2-7; possibly TRBD2 for D (7 bases). Per germline, CDR1 SGDLS and CDR2 YYNGEE. The CDR3 loop spans 15 amino acids. Trimming pared 0 bases from V and 6 bases from J, leaving 16 bases between. The CDR3 DNA is TGTGCCAGCAGCGTAGGGGGCAGGGGCGGGAGCGAGCAGTACTTC. This translates into CASSVGGRGGSEQYF.

DNA for the CDR3: TGTGCCAGCAGCCAAGGGACTAGCGGCAACTACGAGCAGTACTTC. Protein sequence: CASSQGTSGNYEQYF. The V and J genes are TRBV4-2 and TRBJ2-7; TRBD2 matches at 10 bases. The CDR3 runs to 15 residues. The germline V gene has CDR1 LGHNA and CDR2 YNFKEQ. With V trimmed by 1 base and J by 3 bases, 3 bases remained unmatched.

The chain carries TRBV28 and TRBJ1-2; 9 nucleotides agree with TRBD1. The length of the CDR3 is 15 residues. V lost 6 bases, J lost 5 bases, and 10 bases stayed unmatched. Germline loops: CDR1 MDHEN, CDR2 SYDVKM. The CDR3, as DNA: TGTGCCAGCAGATTCACAGGGGGCGCGGAGTATGGCTACACCTTC. It yields the protein CASRFTGGAEYGYTF.

V and J are TRBV6-4 and TRBJ2-3; D is possibly TRBD2 (6 bases). This CDR3 is 15 amino acids long. Between the trimmed V and J ends, which lost 6 bases and 4 bases, there was a span of 17 bases. Germline V gene sequence: CDR1 MRHNA, CDR2 SNTAGT. CDR3: CASRTPTGVADTQYF. In DNA form, the CDR3 reads TGTGCCAGCAGGACCCCTACGGGAGTAGCAGATACGCAGTATTTT.

This clone was seen a single time. The genes are TRBV7-9 and TRBJ2-5, with 11 bases that match TRBD2. Germline CDR1 reads SEHNR; CDR2 reads FQNEAQ (reference sequence). The CDR3 runs 16 residues. J lost 5 bases, V lost 4 bases, and 9 bases had no gene match. Here the CDR3 reads CASSSQAGLAVETQYF. CDR3 coding DNA: TGTGCCAGCAGCTCCCAAGCGGGACTAGCGGTGGAGACCCAGTACTTC.